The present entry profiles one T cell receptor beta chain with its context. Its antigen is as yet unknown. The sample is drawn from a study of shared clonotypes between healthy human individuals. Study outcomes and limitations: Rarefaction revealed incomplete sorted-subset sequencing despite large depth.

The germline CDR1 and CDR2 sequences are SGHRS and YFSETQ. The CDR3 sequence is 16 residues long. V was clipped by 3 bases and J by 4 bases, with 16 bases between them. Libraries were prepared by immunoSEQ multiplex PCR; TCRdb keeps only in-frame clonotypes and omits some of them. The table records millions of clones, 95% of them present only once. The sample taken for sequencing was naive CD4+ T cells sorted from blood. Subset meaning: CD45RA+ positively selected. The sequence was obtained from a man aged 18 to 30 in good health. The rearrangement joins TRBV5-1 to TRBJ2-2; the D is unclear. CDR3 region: CASSSTPNIGTGELFF. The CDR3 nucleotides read TGCGCCAGCAGCTCCACCCCGAATATAGGCACCGGGGAGCTGTTTTTT.